This T cell receptor (beta chain) was identified during a study of cytomegalovirus exposure and HLA in healthy donors. Among the 120 or so subjects of the validation cohort, separate from the roughly 670-subject first cohort, were the donors. TCRdb's copy holds only in-frame clones and misses some; the assay was immunoSEQ multiplex PCR. The sample lists just over 80,000 clones, approximately 96% seen once, with about 1.3% in the top ten. The CDR3 consists of 16 residues. The germline V and J ends were trimmed by 5 bases and 4 bases, with 18 bases remaining between them. Germline loops: CDR1 SGHAT, CDR2 FQNNGV.

This TCR was sampled from a woman between 18 and 29 years old in good health and CMV-seronegative. Sequences were obtained from PBMCs. This sequence joins TRBV11-2 and TRBJ2-1; D perhaps matches TRBD2 (6 bases). The CDR3 DNA reads as TGTGCCAGCAGCGGCCGTGGGCGGGAACCATACAATGAGCAGTTCTTC. Its protein product is CASSGRGREPYNEQFF.